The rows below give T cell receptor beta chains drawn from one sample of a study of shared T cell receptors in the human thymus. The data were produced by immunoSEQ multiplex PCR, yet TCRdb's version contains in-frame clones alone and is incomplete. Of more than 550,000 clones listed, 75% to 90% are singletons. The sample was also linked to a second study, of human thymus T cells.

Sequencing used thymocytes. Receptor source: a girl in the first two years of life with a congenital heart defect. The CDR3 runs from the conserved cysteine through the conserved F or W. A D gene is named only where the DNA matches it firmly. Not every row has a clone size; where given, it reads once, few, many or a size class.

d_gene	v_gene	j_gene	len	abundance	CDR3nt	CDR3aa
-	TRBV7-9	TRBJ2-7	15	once	TGTGCCAGCAGCTCCGGACTTCCCTCGGCTTACGAGCAGTACTTC	CASSSGLPSAYEQYF
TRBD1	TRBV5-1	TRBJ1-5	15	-	TGCGCCAGCAGCTTGACAGGGGGCAGAGGTCAGCCCCAGCATTTT	CASSLTGGRGQPQHF
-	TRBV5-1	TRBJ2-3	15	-	TGCGCCAGCAGCACCCCTAGTTGGCGGACAGATACGCAGTATTTT	CASSTPSWRTDTQYF
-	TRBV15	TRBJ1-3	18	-	TGTGCCACCAGCGGCGGGCCCCACGGGGAAATCTCTGGAAACACCATATATTTT	CATSGGPHGEISGNTIYF
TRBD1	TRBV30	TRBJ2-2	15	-	TGTGCCTGGGGTGGGACAGAGAGGATCACCGGGGAGCTGTTTTTT	CAWGGTERITGELFF
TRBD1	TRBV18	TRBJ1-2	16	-	TGTGCCAGCTCACCCCCAGACCCTGCAGGGGGTAATGGCTACACCTTC	CASSPPDPAGGNGYTF
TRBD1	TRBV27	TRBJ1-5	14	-	TGTGCCAGCAGTTTACAGGGGGCAAATCAGCCCCAGCATTTT	CASSLQGANQPQHF
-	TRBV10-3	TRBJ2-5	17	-	TGTGCCATCAGTGAGCCGGTGGCCGGAGGTAACCAAGAGACCCAGTACTTC	CAISEPVAGGNQETQYF
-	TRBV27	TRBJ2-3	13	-	TGTGCAACCACCCTAAGGGGGGGCGGTACGCAGTATTTT	CATTLRGGGTQYF
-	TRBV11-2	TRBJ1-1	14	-	TGTGCCAGCAGCTCGCTAACAGGGTACACTGAGGCTTTCTTT	CASSSLTGYTEAFF
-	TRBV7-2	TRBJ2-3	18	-	TGTGCCAGCAGCTTAGTCGTCCGGGGATCCCCTAACACAGATACGCAGTATTTT	CASSLVVRGSPNTDTQYF
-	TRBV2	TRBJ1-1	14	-	TGTGCCAGCAGTGAAAGCTCAGGCAGGACTGAAGCTTTCTTT	CASSESSGRTEAFF
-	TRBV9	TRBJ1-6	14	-	TGTGCCAGCAGCGTATCTGAGGATAATTCACCCCTCCACTTT	CASSVSEDNSPLHF
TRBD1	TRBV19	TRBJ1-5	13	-	TGTGCCAGTAGTACAGGGGGCGGCCAGCCCCAGCATTTT	CASSTGGGQPQHF
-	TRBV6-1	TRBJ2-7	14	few	TGTGCCAGCAGTGGTCGGGGTAGCTCCTACGAGCAGTACTTC	CASSGRGSSYEQYF
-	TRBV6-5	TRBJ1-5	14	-	TGTGCCAGCAGTTACTCCTCGGGGTTTGGGGCCCAGCATTTT	CASSYSSGFGAQHF
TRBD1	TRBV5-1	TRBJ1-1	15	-	TGCGCCAGCAGCTCCGCGGACAGGTTAAACACTGAAGCTTTCTTT	CASSSADRLNTEAFF
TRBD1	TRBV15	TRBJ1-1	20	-	TGTGCCACCAGCAGAGAGAAGGGGGCGATCCCCGGGACAGTGAACACTGAAGCTTTCTTT	CATSREKGAIPGTVNTEAFF
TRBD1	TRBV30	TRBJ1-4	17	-	TGTGCCGGGACCAAGACAGGGAACGGTGCAACTAATGAAAAACTGTTTTTT	CAGTKTGNGATNEKLFF
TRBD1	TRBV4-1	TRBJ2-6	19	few	TGCGCCAGCAGCCAAGATCTGAGACAGGGGGCGCAAGGGGCCAACGTCCTGACTTTC	CASSQDLRQGAQGANVLTF
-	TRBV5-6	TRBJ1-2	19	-	TGTGCCAGCAGCTCCGGTGGAGGAGGCGGGGGCGCAGAAGACTATGGCTACACCTTC	CASSSGGGGGGAEDYGYTF
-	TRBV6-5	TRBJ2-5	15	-	TGTGCCAGCAGACGAGACAGGATTTACCAAGAGACCCAGTACTTC	CASRRDRIYQETQYF
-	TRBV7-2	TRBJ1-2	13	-	TGTGCCAGCAGCTTAGAGGGGGTTCATGGCTACACCTTC	CASSLEGVHGYTF
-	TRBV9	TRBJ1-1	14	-	TGTGCCAGCAGCGTAGGGGACTCGAACACTGAAGCTTTCTTT	CASSVGDSNTEAFF
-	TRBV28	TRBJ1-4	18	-	TGTGCCAGCAGTTTCTTCCCCACCCGGACAGCTGGTAATGAAAAACTGTTTTTT	CASSFFPTRTAGNEKLFF
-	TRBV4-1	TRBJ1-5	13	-	TGCGCCAGCAGCCAAGAGGAGCATCAGCCCCAGCATTTT	CASSQEEHQPQHF
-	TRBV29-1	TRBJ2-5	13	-	TGCAGCGCCCACCCTAGGAGTCAAGAGACCCAGTACTTC	CSAHPRSQETQYF
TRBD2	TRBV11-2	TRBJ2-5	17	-	TGTGCCAGCAGCTTAGGGCTAGCGGGGCCCCCGCAAGAGACCCAGTACTTC	CASSLGLAGPPQETQYF
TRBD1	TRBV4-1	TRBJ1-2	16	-	TGCGCCAGCAGCCAAGATAGCCGGGACAGGGGTTATGGCTACACCTTC	CASSQDSRDRGYGYTF
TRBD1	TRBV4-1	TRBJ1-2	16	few	TGCGCCAGCAGCCAAGAAAGAGGACAGGGGGCGTTCGGCTACACCTTC	CASSQERGQGAFGYTF
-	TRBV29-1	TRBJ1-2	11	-	TGCAGCGTCCATACTGGTGGTGGCTACACCTTC	CSVHTGGGYTF
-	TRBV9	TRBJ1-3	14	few	TGTGCCAGCAGCGGAAGAGGCTCTGGAAACACCATATATTTT	CASSGRGSGNTIYF
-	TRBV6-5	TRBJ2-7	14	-	TGTGCCAGCAGTTTGGAAAGTTCTAGCTACGAGCAGTACTTC	CASSLESSSYEQYF
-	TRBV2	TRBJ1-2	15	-	TGTGCCAGCAGGGCGACCCCTCAGGGTAGGCATGGCTACACCTTC	CASRATPQGRHGYTF
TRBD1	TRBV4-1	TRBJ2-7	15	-	TGCGCCAGCAGCCAAACCGGGACAGGGGGCGACGAGCAGTACTTC	CASSQTGTGGDEQYF
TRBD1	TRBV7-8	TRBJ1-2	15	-	TGTGCCAGCAGCCCCCGGGACAGGGCGCACTATGGCTACACCTTC	CASSPRDRAHYGYTF
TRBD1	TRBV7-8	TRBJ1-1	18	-	TGTGCCAGCAGCTCGCCCTTTGAGCGACAGGGATTGAACACTGAAGCTTTCTTT	CASSSPFERQGLNTEAFF
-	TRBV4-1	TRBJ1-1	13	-	TGCGCCAGCAGAACAGGGCAGGGCACTGAAGCTTTCTTT	CASRTGQGTEAFF
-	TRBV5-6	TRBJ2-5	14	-	TGTGCCAGCAGCTTGAGGTTAGGGGCGGAGACCCAGTACTTC	CASSLRLGAETQYF
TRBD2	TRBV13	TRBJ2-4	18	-	TGTGCCAGCACCCCCCCGAGCGGGGGGGCCTATGGCAAAAACATTCAGTACTTC	CASTPPSGGAYGKNIQYF
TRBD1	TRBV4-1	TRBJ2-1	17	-	TGCGCCAGCAGCCAGGAGCCCCCGGGACAGGTAAACAATGAGCAGTTCTTC	CASSQEPPGQVNNEQFF
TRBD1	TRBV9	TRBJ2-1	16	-	TGTGCCAGTAGAGGGGGACGGGACAGGGTAGGAGACGAGCAGTTCTTC	CASRGGRDRVGDEQFF
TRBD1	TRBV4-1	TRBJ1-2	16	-	TGCGCCAGCAGCCAAGGCGGGACAGGGGAACTCTATGGCTACACCTTC	CASSQGGTGELYGYTF
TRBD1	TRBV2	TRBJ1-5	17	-	TGTGCCAGCAGTGAAGCTCCCGACAGGGGAGGAAATCAGCCCCAGCATTTT	CASSEAPDRGGNQPQHF
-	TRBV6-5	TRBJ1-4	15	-	TGTGCCAGCAGTTGGATAGGGGATCTTAATGAAAAACTGTTTTTT	CASSWIGDLNEKLFF
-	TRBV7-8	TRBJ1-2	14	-	TGTGCCAGCAGCTATATAGGATCGGGGTATGGCTACACCTTC	CASSYIGSGYGYTF